This TCR beta chain was sequenced in a study of T cell repertoires in cytomegalovirus infection. A note on this clonotype: Its target is not known.

CDR3 length equals 15 residues. Trimming shortened V by 5 bases and J by 6 bases, and 20 bases separated the two germline ends. Germline loops: CDR1 DFQATT, CDR2 SNEGSKA (reference sequence). MiXCR was run by TCRdb on the reads, yielding one entry per CDR3 protein. This sample has some 800,000 distinct CDR3 sequences, with approximately 32% found just once. The receptor comes from a human donor in good health (CMV status not recorded). Some clones in this sample may be carry-over from other donors' samples. The chain carries TRBV20-1 and TRBJ1-5, with D uncertain. Sequences were derived from cultured CD8+ T cells from PBMCs, sampled from culture after CMV antigen stimulation. Written as DNA, the CDR3 is TGCAGTGCTCCCACCATTGGTAGGGTGGGTCAGCCCCAGCATTTT. Its protein product is CSAPTIGRVGQPQHF.